The rows below give T cell receptor beta chains drawn from one sample of a study of CD8 T cells in Susac syndrome. TCRdb re-called the immunoSEQ multiplex PCR reads with MiXCR, one entry per CDR3 protein. The table has roughly 150,000 distinct CDR3 sequences, roughly 96% seen once. The sequenced sample was CD4+ T cells from PBMCs. These receptors originate from a human donor with Susac syndrome. CDR3s include the opening cysteine and the closing phenylalanine or tryptophan. The D gene is left open where the match is weak.

v_gene	d_gene	CDR3aa
TRBV2	TRBD1	CASRPGQGASQPQHF
TRBV11-2	NA	CASSSPRRLAPWEQYF
TRBV20-1	TRBD2	CSATSGGNEQFF
TRBV4-1	NA	CASSQVSDWRSYEQYF
TRBV3-1	NA	CASSQRVSTDTQYF
TRBV7-2	NA	CASSFSPGTDTQYF
TRBV19	NA	CASSESDTQYF
TRBV5-4	NA	CASSPRRDSVEAFF
TRBV6-5	NA	CASSYSPELEAFF
TRBV28	NA	CASSPLRFGAYSNQPQHF
TRBV29-1	TRBD2	CSVEAGTSNGGTQYF
TRBV20-1	NA	CSAGRTDTQYF
TRBV7-2	NA	CADTGGGELFF
TRBV20-1	NA	CSAKHGSNQPQHF
TRBV7-3	NA	CASSPGGADSLIEGYTF
TRBV18	TRBD1	CASSTRQGTGELFF
TRBV29-1	NA	CSVEPGPGSDTQYF
TRBV3-1	NA	CASSRNGGGYTF
TRBV20-1	NA	CSVFGGTDTQYF
TRBV20-1	NA	CSAPSQGGNSPLHF
TRBV9	NA	CASSVASSSYEQYF
TRBV7-2	NA	CASSLPETQYF
TRBV7-2	NA	CASRASDTQYF
TRBV5-4	TRBD1	CASSKGTDSNQPQHF
TRBV12-3/TRBV12-4	NA	CASRGTPYEQYF